The 25 T cell receptor beta chains presented below share a single source sample, sequenced in a study of T cell responses to AZD1222 COVID-19 vaccine. Repertoires were generated with immunoSEQ multiplex PCR, while TCRdb's copy carries only in-frame clones and drops some. The sample has some 97,000 clones, 92% seen once. The sequenced sample was peripheral blood, obtained on day 0 of AZD1222 vaccination. The source is an adult in good health.

The chain links TRBV7-3 to TRBJ2-1, with TRBD2 matching 9 bases. The CDR3 is made up of 15 amino acids. Looked up from germline, CDR1 is SGHTA and CDR2 is FQGTGA. With 5 bases clipped from V and 5 bases from J, the junction kept 7 bases outside the gene matches. This CDR3 is CASSGSGRNNNEQFF. For the CDR3, the DNA is TGTGCCAGCAGCGGAAGCGGGAGGAACAACAATGAGCAGTTCTTC.

V gene TRBV3-1 (or the pseudogene TRBV3-2) combines with J gene TRBJ2-7; the D is unclear. The CDR3 length is 13 residues. Trimming pared 1 base from V and 6 bases from J, leaving 10 bases between. Germline assignment: CDR1 LGHDT and CDR2 YNNKEL (reference sequence). The CDR3 region is CASSQVDHPEQYF. CDR3 sequence (DNA): TGTGCCAGCAGCCAAGTTGACCACCCCGAGCAGTACTTC.

The chain combines TRBV5-1 with TRBJ2-7; D is possibly TRBD1 or TRBD2 (6 bases each). Trimming removed 3 bases at V and 7 bases at J, with 20 bases between. The CDR3 length is 15 residues. Germline-derived CDR1 and CDR2 are SGHRS and YFSETQ. CDR3 sequence (DNA): TGCGCCAGCAGCTCCCCCGGGGGCCCTTCGGGGGAGCAGTACTTC. Its translation is CASSSPGGPSGEQYF.

This clone was recorded only once. The chain has TRBV28 and TRBJ2-2; TRBD2 aligns across 12 bases. This CDR3 has 17 amino acids. Germline values: CDR1 MDHEN, CDR2 SYDVKM. The V and J ends lost 5 bases and 8 bases, in that order; junction bases with no gene match: 12. CDR3: CASSPTGTSGRTGELFF. The CDR3 coding sequence is TGTGCCAGCAGTCCTACCGGGACTAGCGGGCGCACGGGGGAGCTGTTTTTT.

V and J are TRBV29-1 and TRBJ1-1, with TRBD1 identical over 10 bases. CDR1 and CDR2 (germline): SQVTM, ANQGSEA. Germline trimming cut 7 bases from V and 5 bases from J; bases unmatched to any gene: 4. The CDR3 runs 12 residues. CDR3 residues: CSAPGQGTEAFF. The CDR3 region has the DNA TGCAGCGCCCCGGGACAGGGGACTGAAGCTTTCTTT.

The J gene is TRBJ2-5, the V gene TRBV5-6, with D perhaps TRBD1 or TRBD2 (6 bases each). The CDR3 runs to 16 residues. Trimming took off 0 bases at V and 5 bases at J, with 17 bases between the two ends. Germline values: CDR1 SGHDT, CDR2 YYEEEE. The CDR3 reads CASSLVPGAQGETQYF. For the CDR3, the DNA is TGTGCCAGCAGCTTGGTCCCGGGGGCGCAGGGGGAGACCCAGTACTTC.

This sequence joins TRBV3-1 (or the pseudogene TRBV3-2) and TRBJ2-1; D perhaps matches TRBD2 (5 bases). The germline V and J ends were trimmed by 0 bases and 1 base, with 19 bases remaining between them. CDR1 LGHDT and CDR2 YNNKEL come from the germline V gene (reference sequence). CDR3 length: 19 residues. CDR3 coding DNA: TGTGCCAGCAGCCAAGATTTAGGACTGGCAATTGGGTCCTACAATGAGCAGTTCTTC. This translates into CASSQDLGLAIGSYNEQFF.

This chain uses TRBV2 with TRBJ1-1; D is perhaps TRBD1 (5 bases). The CDR3 spans 13 residues. Germline V gene sequence: CDR1 SNHLY, CDR2 FYNNEI. With 4 bases removed from V and 0 bases from J, the gap between germline ends came to 6 bases. CDR3: CASSAGLNTEAFF. CDR3 bases: TGTGCCAGCAGTGCAGGGCTGAACACTGAAGCTTTCTTT.

This CDR3 is CATSDLLRGGPGELFF. For the CDR3, the DNA is TGTGCCACCAGTGATTTGCTCAGGGGCGGTCCCGGGGAGCTGTTTTTT. The V and J genes are TRBV24-1 and TRBJ2-2; D perhaps matches TRBD1 (6 bases). The CDR3 is 16 residues long. Per germline, CDR1 KGHDR and CDR2 SFDVKD. V was trimmed by 0 bases and J by 6 bases, leaving 13 bases between them.

The chain carries TRBV18 and TRBJ2-7, with D possibly matching TRBD1 (5 bases). Germline CDR1 KGHSH, CDR2 LQKENI. The V end lost 3 bases, the J end lost 4 bases, and 10 bases lay between the germline ends. The CDR3 is 13 residues long. The CDR3 DNA reads as TGTGCCAGCTCACCTACCGACAGATACGAGCAGTACTTC. Its protein product is CASSPTDRYEQYF.

The rearrangement links TRBV19 to TRBJ1-5; TRBD1 might be the D (6 bases). CDR1 is LNHDA, CDR2 SQIVND, per germline (reference sequence). The CDR3 is 16 amino acids. V was pared by 10 bases and J by 6 bases, with 25 bases between. CDR3: CATLKGRGFGGQPQHF. The CDR3 DNA reads TGTGCCACGCTAAAAGGAAGGGGGTTCGGGGGTCAGCCCCAGCATTTT.

The V call is TRBV2, the J call TRBJ2-7; D ambiguous. Looked up from germline, CDR1 is SNHLY and CDR2 is FYNNEI. V gave up 3 bases and J gave up 2 bases, with 8 bases separating them. The CDR3 is 13 amino acids. The CDR3 spells CASSDSTPYEQYF. The DNA for the CDR3 is TGTGCCAGCAGTGATAGCACCCCCTACGAGCAGTACTTC. Full variable domain (remainder filled in from reference TRBV2 and TRBJ2-7): EPEVTQTPSHQVTQMGQEVILRCVPISNHLYFYWYRQILGQKVEFLVSFYNNEISEKSEIFDDQFSVERPDGSNFTLKIRSTKLEDSAMYFCASSDSTPYEQYFGPGTRLTVT.

This chain uses TRBV19 with TRBJ1-5; 7 bases are a match to TRBD1. Germline V gives CDR1 LNHDA, CDR2 SQIVND (reference sequence). This CDR3 contains 15 residues. J was trimmed by 0 bases and V by 5 bases; bases with no gene match: 4. The CDR3 DNA sequence: TGTGCCAGTAGTTCGGGACAGTATAGCAATCAGCCCCAGCATTTT. This sequence encodes CASSSGQYSNQPQHF.

Comment on this clone: Other DNA sequences of this sample code for an identical CDR3. The chain joins TRBV30 to TRBJ1-5; D might be TRBD1 (6 bases). Trimming removed 0 bases from V and 6 bases from J, with 9 bases in between. CDR3 length equals 13 residues. Germline CDR1 GTSNPN, CDR2 SVGIG (reference sequence). DNA for the CDR3: TGTGCCTGGAGTGTCAGGGGAGGTCAGCCCCAGCATTTT. It is translated as CAWSVRGGQPQHF.

J is TRBJ2-2 and V is TRBV4-1, with 15 bases that match TRBD2. The CDR3 contains 17 residues. Germline assignment: CDR1 MGHRA and CDR2 YSYEKL. V lost 1 base, J lost 4 bases, and 1 base stayed unmatched. The CDR3 sequence: CASSQGGLAGGTGELFF. CDR3 DNA: TGCGCCAGCAGCCAAGGGGGACTAGCGGGGGGCACCGGGGAGCTGTTTTTT.

The chain joins TRBV5-1 to TRBJ1-4, with 9 bases fitting TRBD1. Trimming took 3 bases from V and 5 from J; bases not matched to a gene: 11. In germline, CDR1 is SGHRS, CDR2 YFSETQ. The CDR3 runs to 17 residues. The CDR3 region has the DNA TGCGCCAGCAGCTCCGGGACAGGGAGAAGTGTAAATGAAAAACTGTTTTTT. Translating it yields CASSSGTGRSVNEKLFF.

This rearrangement joins TRBV19 to TRBJ1-2; D remains ambiguous. Germline assignment: CDR1 LNHDA and CDR2 SQIVND (reference sequence). The ends were cut back, 7 bases at V and 4 bases at J, with 10 bases in the middle. CDR3 size: 12 residues. CDR3 sequence: CASTVSTYGYTF. DNA for the CDR3: TGTGCCAGTACCGTCAGCACCTATGGCTACACCTTC.

This clone was seen more than once but under ten times. The V gene is TRBV7-2, the J gene TRBJ2-7; D might be TRBD2 (6 bases). The V gene's germline CDR1 is SGHTA and CDR2 FQGNSA. Trimming took off 5 bases at V and 4 bases at J, with 27 bases between the two ends. The CDR3 is 18 residues long. The CDR3 protein is CASSPIKGGGPSGYEQYF. CDR3 DNA: TGTGCCAGCAGCCCTATAAAGGGAGGTGGGCCGTCCGGATACGAGCAGTACTTC.

Here the CDR3 DNA reads TGTGCCAGCTCCCAGGGGGGGACCTCCTACGAGCAGTACTTC. It encodes CASSQGGTSYEQYF. This chain links TRBV18 with TRBJ2-7; D is tentatively TRBD1 or TRBD2 (7 bases each). This CDR3 is 14 amino acids long. The V gene's germline CDR1 is KGHSH and CDR2 LQKENI. V lost 6 bases to trimming and J lost 0 bases, with 12 bases between them.

This chain links TRBV15 with TRBJ1-5; 7 nucleotides match TRBD1. With V trimmed by 4 bases and J by 0 bases, 12 bases remained unmatched. The germline V gene has CDR1 LNHNV and CDR2 YYDKDF (reference sequence). The CDR3 length is 18 residues. The CDR3 DNA sequence: TGTGCCACCAGCAATTCATGGGACAGACTGTATAGCAATCAGCCCCAGCATTTT. This translates into CATSNSWDRLYSNQPQHF. Full variable domain (missing parts from reference TRBV15 and TRBJ1-5): DAMVIQNPRYQVTQFGKPVTLSCSQTLNHNVMYWYQQKSSQAPKLLFHYYDKDFNNEADTPDNFQSRRPNTSFCFLDIRSPGLGDTAMYLCATSNSWDRLYSNQPQHFGDGTRLSIL.

The chain links TRBV21-1 to TRBJ2-3; the table's D gene call, TRBD2, was not cross checked with the DNA. TRBV21-1 is classified as a pseudogene. This CDR3 is 14 amino acids long. The CDR3 region is CASSNRDFTDTQYF. The CDR3 coding sequence is TGTGCCAGCAGCAACCGGGACTTCACAGATACGCAGTATTTT.

The V call is TRBV2, the J call TRBJ1-5, with D possibly TRBD1 on 5 matching bases. Trimming left V 3 bases short and J 0 bases short, with 6 bases between. CDR1 and CDR2 (germline): SNHLY, FYNNEI. This CDR3 spans 14 amino acids. For the CDR3, the DNA is TGTGCCAGCAGTGACAGGGATAGCAATCAGCCCCAGCATTTT. Protein: CASSDRDSNQPQHF.

This chain connects TRBV28 to TRBJ1-1; no reliable D call. Germline CDR1 and CDR2: MDHEN and SYDVKM. This CDR3 has 12 amino acids. V shed 11 bases and J shed 5 bases, with 15 bases lying between them. CDR3 amino acids: CAEKGMGTEAFF. In DNA form, the CDR3 reads TGTGCCGAGAAGGGAATGGGAACTGAAGCTTTCTTT.

The chain carries TRBV19 and TRBJ1-1; 8 bases are shared with TRBD1. Trimming removed 2 bases from V and 4 bases from J; junction bases left unmatched: 6. Germline loops: CDR1 LNHDA, CDR2 SQIVND (reference sequence). This CDR3 is 15 amino acids long. The CDR3: CASSILGQGGTEAFF. DNA of the CDR3: TGTGCCAGTAGTATACTAGGACAGGGAGGCACTGAAGCTTTCTTT.

The chain couples TRBV12-3 or TRBV12-4 to TRBJ2-7; D might be TRBD1 or TRBD2, each matching 5 bases. The length of the CDR3 is 12 residues. The V gene lost 5 bases and the J gene lost 2 bases, with 7 bases spanning the gap. Here the CDR3 reads CASSPGPYEQYF. As DNA, the CDR3 is TGTGCCAGCAGTCCGGGGCCCTACGAGCAGTACTTC.